These 16 T cell receptor beta chains came from one sample sequenced in a study of T cell responses to AZD1222 COVID-19 vaccine. Profiling relied on immunoSEQ multiplex PCR, and the TCRdb table lists in-frame clones only, not all of them. The table lists some 79,000 clones, approximately 85% of them singletons. This specimen was peripheral blood, taken 28 days after the second AZD1222 dose. These receptor sequences come from an adult who received the AZD1222 COVID-19 vaccine.

The chain has TRBV29-1 and TRBJ1-2; D gene unclear. CDR3 length: 12 amino acids. The germline CDR1 and CDR2 sequences are SQVTM and ANQGSEA. The V end lost 3 bases, the J end lost 4 bases, and 9 bases lay between the germline ends. This chain's CDR3 is CSVDPAAYGYTF. The CDR3 bases are TGCAGCGTTGATCCAGCAGCCTATGGCTACACCTTC.

This chain uses TRBV5-1 with TRBJ1-1, with 8 positions matching TRBD1. This CDR3 comprises 15 residues. Trimming at V came to 4 bases and at J to 1 base, leaving 6 bases not matched to a gene. The germline CDR1 and CDR2 sequences are SGHRS and YFSETQ. The chain's CDR3 is CASSVPGTGNTEAFF. In nucleotides, the CDR3 is TGCGCCAGCAGCGTCCCCGGGACAGGGAACACTGAAGCTTTCTTT. The full variable domain, with the rest looked up from reference TRBV5-1 and TRBJ1-1, is KAGVTQTPRYLIKTRGQQVTLSCSPISGHRSVSWYQQTPGQGLQFLFEYFSETQRNKGNFPGRFSGRQFSNSRSEMNVSTLELGDSALYLCASSVPGTGNTEAFFGQGTRLTVV.

The genes are TRBV24-1 and TRBJ1-5; D gene unclear. The V gene's germline CDR1 is KGHDR and CDR2 SFDVKD. V was trimmed by 4 bases and J by 2 bases, leaving 5 bases between them. The CDR3 extends over 13 amino acids. The DNA of the CDR3 is TGTGCCACCAGTGAGTGGGGCAATCAGCCCCAGCATTTT. This sequence encodes CATSEWGNQPQHF.

The J gene is TRBJ2-3, the V gene TRBV11-3; D assignment may be TRBD1 or TRBD2 (6 bases each). The V end was cut by 4 bases, the J end by 1 base, with 12 bases between. The CDR3 contains 15 residues. CDR1 is SGHNT, CDR2 YENEEA, per germline. CDR3 amino acids: CASSSGALGTDTQYF. CDR3 DNA sequence: TGTGCCAGCAGCTCGGGGGCTCTTGGCACAGATACGCAGTATTTT.

CDR3 protein: CASSYPGTGISYF. For the CDR3, the DNA is TGTGCCAGCAGTTACCCGGGGACAGGAATCTCGTATTTT. The genes are TRBV6-5 and TRBJ2-3; TRBD1 matches 8 bases. The CDR3 has 13 residues. With V trimmed by 2 bases and J by 14 bases, 9 bases remained unmatched. The V gene's germline CDR1 is MNHEY and CDR2 SVGAGI.

There are a few counts of this clone. V usage is TRBV28 and J usage is TRBJ1-1; D is unresolved. Germline V gene data show CDR1 as MDHEN and CDR2 as SYDVKM. CDR3 length equals 12 residues. Trimming left V 8 bases short and J 0 bases short, with 7 bases between. Here the CDR3 reads CASLDMNTEAFF. The CDR3 bases are TGTGCCAGCTTAGATATGAACACTGAAGCTTTCTTT.

This rearrangement joins TRBV2 to TRBJ2-1, with D possibly TRBD2 on 6 matching bases. V was cut by 7 bases and J by 2 bases, with 18 bases left in between. Germline V gene sequence: CDR1 SNHLY, CDR2 FYNNEI. The CDR3 is made up of 16 amino acids. DNA for the CDR3: TGTGCCAGCACCGTGGATGTGGGAGGACCCTACAATGAGCAGTTCTTC. It codes for CASTVDVGGPYNEQFF. Full variable domain (outside the CDR3, taken from reference TRBV2 and TRBJ2-1): EPEVTQTPSHQVTQMGQEVILRCVPISNHLYFYWYRQILGQKVEFLVSFYNNEISEKSEIFDDQFSVERPDGSNFTLKIRSTKLEDSAMYFCASTVDVGGPYNEQFFGPGTRLTVL.

The chain joins TRBV11-3 to TRBJ1-4; D gene uncertain. CDR3 size: 13 residues. CDR1 is SGHNT, CDR2 YENEEA, per germline. V lost 3 bases to trimming and J lost 1 base, with 3 bases between them. CDR3 in DNA: TGTGCCAGCAGCTTGGGAACTAATGAAAAACTGTTTTTT. This codes for CASSLGTNEKLFF. Full variable domain (remainder filled in from reference TRBV11-3 and TRBJ1-4): EAGVVQSPRYKIIEKKQPVAFWCNPISGHNTLYWYLQNLGQGPELLIRYENEEAVDDSQLPKDRFSAERLKGVDSTLKIQPAELGDSAVYLCASSLGTNEKLFFGSGTQLSVL.

J is TRBJ1-1 and V is TRBV9; D is undetermined. Germline-derived CDR1 and CDR2 are SGDLS and YYNGEE. Trimming shortened V by 3 bases and J by 6 bases, and 15 bases separated the two germline ends. CDR3 length equals 14 residues. The CDR3 nucleotides read TGTGCCAGCAGCGCCCTGACACCACCCGCTGAAGCTTTCTTT. As protein: CASSALTPPAEAFF. Together with reference TRBV9 and TRBJ1-1, the CDR3 gives the full variable domain: DSGVTQTPKHLITATGQRVTLRCSPRSGDLSVYWYQQSLDQGLQFLIQYYNGEERAKGNILERFSAQQFPDLHSELNLSSLELGDSALYFCASSALTPPAEAFFGQGTRLTVV.

The chain links TRBV29-1 to TRBJ1-1; D remains ambiguous. Between the trimmed V and J ends, which lost 7 bases and 4 bases, there was a span of 16 bases. The CDR3 spans 13 residues. Germline-derived CDR1 and CDR2 are SQVTM and ANQGSEA. CDR3 DNA sequence: TGCAGCGCGTCCGACCGGCCCGTCACTGAAGCTTTCTTT. Translated, it gives CSASDRPVTEAFF.

The rearrangement joins TRBV5-4 to TRBJ1-5; TRBD1 matches at 7 bases. Germline V lookup: CDR1 SGHNT, CDR2 YYREEE (reference sequence). This CDR3 is 16 amino acids long. Trimming removed 4 bases from V and 4 bases from J; junction bases left unmatched: 11. CDR3 protein: CASSQGELGSNQPQHF. For the CDR3, the DNA is TGTGCCAGCAGCCAGGGGGAGCTTGGGAGTAATCAGCCCCAGCATTTT.

V usage is TRBV6-5 and J usage is TRBJ2-7; no clear D gene. Trimming stripped 7 bases from V and 0 bases from J, with 10 bases between. The CDR3 consists of 13 residues. The V gene's germline CDR1 is MNHEY and CDR2 SVGAGI. CDR3 sequence (DNA): TGTGCCAGCAAATACTCGAGCTCCTACGAGCAGTACTTC. Translated, it gives CASKYSSSYEQYF.

This clone has just one count. The V gene is TRBV9, the J gene TRBJ2-2; TRBD2 matches at 7 bases. Trimming at V came to 0 bases and at J to 5 bases, leaving 7 bases not matched to a gene. Germline V gives CDR1 SGDLS, CDR2 YYNGEE. The CDR3 is made up of 16 amino acids. The CDR3 loop reads CASSVGGGSGTGELFF. For the CDR3, the DNA is TGTGCCAGCAGCGTAGGGGGAGGGAGTGGGACCGGGGAGCTGTTTTTT.

The CDR3 protein is CASSPSGARNTGELFF. The CDR3 region has the DNA TGTGCCAGCAGCCCCTCGGGGGCCCGCAACACCGGGGAGCTGTTTTTT. J is TRBJ2-2 and V is TRBV7-2; D tentatively reads TRBD1 or TRBD2 (6 bases each). V lost 5 bases and J lost 2, with 15 bases in between. Looked up from germline, CDR1 is SGHTA and CDR2 is FQGNSA. The CDR3 is 16 amino acids.

The J gene is TRBJ2-7, the V gene TRBV2, with TRBD2 as a possible D gene (6 bases). Trimming stripped 8 bases from V and 5 bases from J, with 25 bases between. Germline-derived CDR1 and CDR2 are SNHLY and FYNNEI. This CDR3 comprises 16 residues. CDR3 loop: CASSRAAGAVINEQYF. The CDR3 region has the DNA TGTGCCAGCTCGAGAGCAGCGGGTGCGGTTATCAACGAGCAGTACTTC.

This chain joins TRBV7-2 and TRBJ2-2; D is possibly TRBD1 (5 bases). In germline, CDR1 is SGHTA, CDR2 FQGNSA. V dropped 6 bases and J dropped 3 bases, with 11 bases sitting between them. CDR3 length: 14 amino acids. The CDR3 DNA reads as TGTGCCAGCAGAAGACAAGGGGACACCGGGGAGCTGTTTTTT. It is translated as CASRRQGDTGELFF.